This TCR beta chain was identified in a study of beta chain features in type 1 diabetes. Study overall: Patients shared similar age, gender and cell yields with healthy donors.

Germline-derived CDR1 and CDR2 are SGHTA and FQGNSA. CDR3 size: 13 residues. V lost 3 bases, J lost 3 bases, and 8 bases lay in between. Expressed TCRB transcripts were sequenced, since all the RNA that had been isolated was reverse transcribed. Generated by immunoSEQ multiplex PCR, the TCRdb table keeps only in-frame clones and is missing some. The sample records about 340,000 clones, over 7% being singletons. This clone was counted only a few times. The antigen is undetermined. Overall study findings and caveats: Shorter TCRB CDR3s, moderately but significantly so, were found in Type 1 diabetes patients in all four CD4+ subsets.

The V gene is TRBV7-2, the J gene TRBJ1-1; D is uncertain. The sample was central memory CD4+ T cells from blood. The TCR was taken from a man aged 30-40 years with type 1 diabetes. CDR3 sequence reads: CASSFSGDTEAFF. The CDR3 DNA is TGTGCCAGCAGCTTTTCCGGCGACACTGAAGCTTTCTTT.